This is a list of T cell receptor beta chains from one sample in a study of CD8+CD57+ T cells in acquired aplastic anemia. TCRdb processed the reads anew with MiXCR; each CDR3 protein has one entry. The profile shows 200,000 to 300,000 distinct CDR3 sequences, roughly 82% of them singletons. The sequencing sample was made of sorted CD4+, CD8+, or CD8+CD57+ T cells (not recorded which) from PBMCs. The receptors here all came from a human donor with aplastic anemia. Each CDR3 is given with its conserved first and last residue. D genes are given only for firm matches. Some rows mark clone size as missing; the rest say once, few, many or name a class of expanded clone.

>NA|TRBJ2-1|TRBV7-2|16|NA
TGTGCCAGCAGCTTACCGGGAAGTCGCGATACGCAGGATCAGTTCTTC
CASSLPGSRDTQDQFF
>NA|TRBJ2-1|TRBV7-2|16|NA
TGTGCCAGCAGCTTGCAAGGAGGCGCCGGGAGTGGCTACCAGTTCTTC
CASSLQGGAGSGYQFF
>NA|TRBJ1-2|TRBV7-9|16|NA
TGTGCCAGCAGCGCCGATGATACGCGGTATTTATATCGCTACACCTTC
CASSADDTRYLYRYTF
>NA|TRBJ2-3|TRBV7-3|14|NA
TGTGCCAGCAGCTTAAGGGGAGGTACTGCTCCCCAGTATTTT
CASSLRGGTAPQYF
>NA|TRBJ1-2|TRBV7-9|16|NA
TGTGCCAGCAGCTTTAGAAGAAGCGGGGGGAGCGATGAGTACACCTTC
CASSFRRSGGSDEYTF
>TRBD2|TRBJ2-5|TRBV9|12|NA
TGTGCCAGCAGTGGTGGGGGGGTCCATGAGCAGTTC
CASSGGGVHEQF
>NA|TRBJ1-2|TRBV29-1|11|NA
TGCAGCGTTGGGAAGGAATATGGCTACACCTTC
CSVGKEYGYTF
>NA|TRBJ2-7|TRBV7-9|14|NA
TGTGCCAGCAGCGGCCGGGGACTCGCCTGCGGGCAGTACTTC
CASSGRGLACGQYF
>TRBD1|TRBJ1-4|TRBV10-3|16|NA
TGTGCCACCTCTACTCGGGACAGCAAAGTTAATGAAAAACTGTTTTTT
CATSTRDSKVNEKLFF
>TRBD2|TRBJ2-3|TRBV9|13|NA
TGTGCCAGCAGCGTCGGACTAGCGGATACACATTATTTT
CASSVGLADTHYF
>NA|TRBJ2-3|TRBV11-2|13|once
TGTGCCAGCGCCGGGACTGGCATCCATACGCAGTATTTT
CASAGTGIHTQYF
>TRBD1|TRBJ2-3|TRBV9|14|few
TGTGCCAGCGGCGAACCAGGGGGCGAGGCTTTCTTTGATTTT
CASGEPGGEAFFDF
>NA|TRBJ2-1|TRBV9|16|NA
TGTGCCAGCAGCGTAGGGGTCTCGAGAAATCAGGCCCAGCAGTTCTTC
CASSVGVSRNQAQQFF
>NA|TRBJ2-3|TRBV5-5|14|NA
TGTGCCAGCAGCTTGGAGGGGGGCACAGATACGCAGTATTTT
CASSLEGGTDTQYF
>TRBD1|TRBJ2-5|TRBV7-7|14|NA
TGTGCCAGCAGCTTAGTCCAGGGGGAAGAGACCCAGTACTTC
CASSLVQGEETQYF
>NA|TRBJ1-2|TRBV9|16|NA
NA
CASRSAGNIQYFGYTF
>TRBD1|TRBJ2-7|TRBV6-1|14|NA
TGTGCCAGCAGAAGGGGACAGGACCTTTACGAGCAGTACTTC
CASRRGQDLYEQYF
>NA|TRBJ2-3|TRBV5-6|14|few
TGTGCCAGCAGCTTCCCCGGCGTAGTAGATACGCAGTATTTT
CASSFPGVVDTQYF
>NA|TRBJ2-1|TRBV7-8|16|NA
TGTGCCAGCAGCTTACAAAGAAGCGCGGGGAGGCATGAGCAGTTCTTC
CASSLQRSAGRHEQFF
>NA|TRBJ1-5|TRBV30|14|NA
TGTGCCTGGAGTGATTTGGCCGGCAATCAGCCCCAGCATTTT
CAWSDLAGNQPQHF
>NA|TRBJ1-2|TRBV15|14|NA
TGTGCCAGCAGCAGAAGCAGCGATCAAGACCGCTACTACTTC
CASSRSSDQDRYYF
>NA|TRBJ2-3|TRBV7-8|14|NA
TGTGCCAGCAGCAATGCGGAGGGTCCTCAAACGCAGCAGTTT
CASSNAEGPQTQQF
>NA|TRBJ1-2|TRBV5-6|14|NA
TGTGCCAGCAGCTTAACTAGCGGAAACTATGGCTACACCTTC
CASSLTSGNYGYTF
>NA|TRBJ2-1|TRBV2|14|NA
TGTGCCAGCAGCGAAGCGTATAGGGACAATGACCAGTTCTTC
CASSEAYRDNDQFF
>NA|TRBJ1-1|TRBV7-3|15|NA
TGTGCCAGCAGCTCAGATCGGACTGGGAGCACTAACGCTTTCTTT
CASSSDRTGSTNAFF
>NA|TRBJ2-3|TRBV12-3/TRBV12-4|14|NA
TGTGCCAGCAGTTTGACGGGACACACAGATACGCAGTATTTT
CASSLTGHTDTQYF
>TRBD2|TRBJ2-3|TRBV7-8|13|NA
TGTGCCAGCAGGGTAGCGGGCGGTGATGCGACGCATTTT
CASRVAGGDATHF
>NA|TRBJ1-1|TRBV9|17|NA
TGTGCCAGCAGCGGAGGGTCAGATACGCAGGATTTCACTGAAGCTTTCTTT
CASSGGSDTQDFTEAFF
>NA|TRBJ2-5|TRBV6-1|12|once
TGTGCCAGCAGTGAAGCGGCCCAGACCCAGTACTTC
CASSEAAQTQYF
>TRBD1|TRBJ2-5|TRBV7-9|12|few
TGTGCCGGACAGGGAGTGACGGAGACCCAGTACTTC
CAGQGVTETQYF
>NA|TRBJ2-5|TRBV5-5|14|once
TGTGCCAGCAGCTTAGACAGCGGGCAAGAGACCCAGTACTTC
CASSLDSGQETQYF